This T cell receptor (beta chain) was profiled in a study of blood T cell repertoires in COVID-19. As handled by the study authors: Reference gene primer amplification yielded estimated nucleated cell counts. TCRdb's table, derived via immunoSEQ multiplex PCR, lists solely in-frame clones and lacks some. That table gives V, J and clone size, and the DNA gave D and trimming. Of around 50,000 clones in the sample, more than 75% are singletons; the top ten hold roughly 4.3%. Germline loops: CDR1 MNHEY, CDR2 SMNVEV (reference sequence). V dropped 3 bases and J dropped 5; count of bases not matched to a gene: 1. The CDR3 runs to 14 residues.

Sample: peripheral blood. The source of this sequence is a man between 35 and 55 years old with active COVID-19. The gene calls are TRBV27 and TRBJ1-2; 12 bases line up with TRBD1. The CDR3 nucleotides read TGTGCCAGCAGTTTGGGACAGGGGGCTTATGGCTACACCTTC. Encoded protein: CASSLGQGAYGYTF.